The clone carrying this T cell receptor beta chain occurred many times. The antigen remains unidentified. Deletions cut 3 bases from V and 4 bases from J, with 13 bases between. The germline gives CDR1 LNHNV, CDR2 YYDKDF (reference sequence). This CDR3 is 16 amino acids long. Over several immunoSEQ plates, each subset's genomic DNA was distributed in even portions. Sequenced by immunoSEQ multiplex PCR; TCRdb stores in-frame clones only, minus some. The data hold about 110,000 clones, with around 65% observed a single time. This specimen belongs to a study of shared clonotypes between healthy human individuals. Whole-study findings and limits: Non-shared clonotypes had lower generation probabilities than those shared by all four donors.

CD45RO+ cells went into CD8 memory alongside CCR7-negative CD45RA+ TemRA cells. The rearrangement joins TRBV15 to TRBJ2-6, with D possibly being TRBD1 (6 bases). The clonotype originates from a woman aged 25 to 45 in good health. Sequenced input: memory CD8+ T cells sorted from blood. Stated subset: CD45RO+ cells pooled with CCR7-negative TemRA cells. The CDR3 region has the DNA TGTGCCACCAGCAGCGCTACAGGGACCGGGGCCAACGTCCTGACTTTC. Encoded protein: CATSSATGTGANVLTF. The full variable domain, rest sourced from reference TRBV15 and TRBJ2-6, is DAMVIQNPRYQVTQFGKPVTLSCSQTLNHNVMYWYQQKSSQAPKLLFHYYDKDFNNEADTPDNFQSRRPNTSFCFLDIRSPGLGDTAMYLCATSSATGTGANVLTFGAGSRLTVL.